This is a list of T cell receptor beta chains from one sample in a study of blood T cell repertoires in COVID-19. The data were produced by immunoSEQ multiplex PCR, yet TCRdb's version contains in-frame clones alone and is incomplete. Of approximately 90,000 clones in the sample, 80% to 90% were seen once. Material: peripheral blood. The receptors were gathered from a man aged 55 to 70 with acute or convalescent COVID-19. The CDR3 runs from the conserved cysteine through the conserved F or W. The D gene is left open where the match is weak. Some rows mark clone size as missing; the rest say once, few, many or name a class of expanded clone.

D: TRBD1
size: NA
J: TRBJ1-1
V: TRBV28
length: 14
CDR3: CASSRQGARTEAFF
DNA: TGTGCCAGCAGCCGACAGGGGGCGAGGACTGAAGCTTTCTTT

D: TRBD1
size: NA
J: TRBJ1-1
V: TRBV5-1
length: 15
CDR3: CASSLDGQGNTEAFF
DNA: TGCGCCAGCAGCTTGGATGGACAGGGGAATACTGAAGCTTTCTTT

D: TRBD1
size: NA
J: TRBJ1-2
V: TRBV6-2/TRBV6-3
length: 14
CDR3: CASSQAGGPRGYTF
DNA: TGTGCCAGCAGTCAGGCAGGGGGCCCGAGAGGCTACACCTTC

D: TRBD2
size: once
J: TRBJ2-2
V: TRBV4-2
length: 19
CDR3: CASSQDQFGRGGGTGELFF
DNA: TGTGCCAGCAGCCAAGATCAGTTTGGACGGGGGGGCGGCACCGGGGAGCTGTTTTTT

D: TRBD2
size: NA
J: TRBJ2-5
V: TRBV3-1/TRBV3-2
length: 18
CDR3: CASSQEWASGTRQETQYF
DNA: TGTGCCAGCAGCCAAGAATGGGCCTCCGGGACTAGACAAGAGACCCAGTACTTC

D: NA
size: NA
J: TRBJ1-2
V: TRBV5-4
length: 14
CDR3: CASSSKQGFDGYTF
DNA: TGTGCCAGCAGCTCGAAACAGGGCTTCGATGGCTACACCTTC

D: NA
size: NA
J: TRBJ1-1
V: TRBV7-2
length: 17
CDR3: CASSLRSGGWSGTEAFF
DNA: TGTGCCAGCAGCCTCAGGAGTGGGGGGTGGTCGGGCACTGAAGCTTTCTTT

D: NA
size: NA
J: TRBJ2-1
V: TRBV20-1
length: 12
CDR3: CSASDHSREQFF
DNA: TGCAGTGCTAGTGACCATAGCCGTGAGCAGTTCTTC

D: NA
size: NA
J: TRBJ1-2
V: TRBV6-5
length: 11
CDR3: CASTLGYGYTF
DNA: TGTGCCAGCACCCTCGGCTATGGCTACACCTTC

D: TRBD1
size: NA
J: TRBJ1-1
V: TRBV6-6
length: 15
CDR3: CASNRGGQGNTEAFF
DNA: TGTGCCAGCAACAGAGGCGGACAGGGGAACACTGAAGCTTTCTTT

D: TRBD2
size: NA
J: TRBJ2-1
V: TRBV7-3
length: 15
CDR3: CASSLDSGGPNEQFF
DNA: TGTGCCAGCAGCTTAGATAGCGGGGGGCCCAATGAGCAGTTCTTC

D: NA
size: NA
J: TRBJ1-3
V: TRBV19
length: 15
CDR3: CATATGGNRGNTIYF
DNA: TGTGCCACCGCCACCGGGGGTAATCGTGGAAACACCATATATTTT

D: NA
size: NA
J: TRBJ1-2
V: TRBV2
length: 11
CDR3: CASGQNYGYTF
DNA: TGTGCCAGTGGACAGAACTATGGCTACACCTTC

D: NA
size: NA
J: TRBJ1-1
V: TRBV19
length: 13
CDR3: CATTQGRETEAFF
DNA: TGTGCCACAACCCAGGGGAGAGAAACTGAAGCTTTCTTT

D: NA
size: NA
J: TRBJ1-2
V: TRBV29-1
length: 16
CDR3: CSVVNSVGTVIYGYTF
DNA: TGCAGCGTTGTAAATTCTGTTGGTACAGTTATATATGGCTACACCTTC

D: NA
size: NA
J: TRBJ1-4
V: TRBV4-3
length: 15
CDR3: CASSQVSRTNEKLFF
DNA: TGCGCCAGCAGCCAAGTGTCCCGAACTAATGAAAAACTGTTTTTT

D: NA
size: NA
J: TRBJ1-5
V: TRBV9
length: 16
CDR3: CASSVGMAGSNQPQHF
DNA: TGTGCCAGCAGCGTAGGGATGGCGGGTAGCAATCAGCCCCAGCATTTT

D: TRBD1
size: NA
J: TRBJ1-2
V: TRBV29-1
length: 12
CDR3: CSVGDRGLGYTF
DNA: TGCAGCGTCGGGGACAGGGGGTTAGGCTACACCTTC

D: TRBD1
size: NA
J: TRBJ1-6
V: TRBV28
length: 16
CDR3: CASSSVTGVLNSPLHF
DNA: TGTGCCAGCAGTAGTGTCACAGGGGTGTTGAATTCACCCCTCCACTTT

D: NA
size: NA
J: TRBJ1-2
V: TRBV20-1
length: 11
CDR3: CSARRARGYTF
DNA: TGCAGTGCTAGGCGGGCCCGGGGCTACACCTTC

D: NA
size: NA
J: TRBJ2-5
V: TRBV30
length: 11
CDR3: CAWSPQETQYF
DNA: TGTGCCTGGAGCCCCCAGGAGACCCAGTACTTC

D: TRBD1
size: NA
J: TRBJ1-6
V: TRBV6-5
length: 15
CDR3: CASSYETGNNSPLHF
DNA: TGTGCCAGCAGTTACGAGACAGGGAATAATTCACCCCTCCACTTT

D: TRBD1
size: NA
J: TRBJ1-1
V: TRBV4-3
length: 15
CDR3: CASSATLDRDTEAFF
DNA: TGCGCCAGCAGCGCGACCCTCGACAGGGACACTGAAGCTTTCTTT

D: TRBD1
size: NA
J: TRBJ2-5
V: TRBV27
length: 18
CDR3: CASSLRTGSPTRLGTQYF
DNA: TGTGCCAGCAGTTTACGGACAGGGTCCCCGACGAGACTAGGGACCCAGTACTTC

D: TRBD2
size: NA
J: TRBJ2-1
V: TRBV4-3
length: 15
CDR3: CASSLGLAGNNEQFF
DNA: TGCGCCAGCAGCCTAGGACTAGCGGGAAACAATGAGCAGTTCTTC

D: TRBD1
size: NA
J: TRBJ1-6
V: TRBV13
length: 15
CDR3: CASSQRTGGNSPLHF
DNA: TGTGCCAGCAGCCAGAGGACAGGGGGGAATTCACCCCTCCACTTT

D: NA
size: NA
J: TRBJ1-3
V: TRBV6-6
length: 14
CDR3: CASNKQLSGNTIYF
DNA: TGTGCCAGCAACAAACAGCTTTCTGGAAACACCATATATTTT

D: TRBD1
size: NA
J: TRBJ1-1
V: TRBV6-5
length: 11
CDR3: CASRTGGAAFF
DNA: TGTGCCAGCAGAACAGGGGGGGCGGCTTTCTTT

D: TRBD1
size: NA
J: TRBJ2-2
V: TRBV7-9
length: 19
CDR3: CASSPTILGTGGHTGELFF
DNA: TGTGCCAGCAGCCCTACCATTCTCGGGACAGGGGGACACACCGGGGAGCTGTTTTTT

D: TRBD1
size: NA
J: TRBJ1-2
V: TRBV5-6
length: 17
CDR3: CASSLARGGPANYGYTF
DNA: TGTGCCAGCAGCTTGGCCCGAGGGGGCCCCGCTAACTATGGCTACACCTTC

D: NA
size: NA
J: TRBJ2-2
V: TRBV7-9
length: 16
CDR3: CASSLVWGLETGELFF
DNA: TGTGCCAGCAGCTTAGTCTGGGGACTGGAGACCGGGGAGCTGTTTTTT

D: NA
size: once
J: TRBJ1-5
V: TRBV6-2/TRBV6-3
length: 16
CDR3: CASSYRLGATNQPQHF
DNA: TGTGCCAGCAGTTACCGCCTGGGGGCGACGAATCAGCCCCAGCATTTT

D: NA
size: NA
J: TRBJ2-7
V: TRBV2
length: 12
CDR3: CASKEGPYEQYF
DNA: TGTGCCAGCAAGGAGGGGCCCTACGAGCAGTACTTC

D: NA
size: NA
J: TRBJ2-2
V: TRBV30
length: 15
CDR3: CAWSWAGYGTGELFF
DNA: TGTGCCTGGAGTTGGGCGGGCTATGGCACCGGGGAGCTGTTTTTT

D: NA
size: few
J: TRBJ1-5
V: TRBV24-1
length: 13
CDR3: CATSDREHQPQHF
DNA: TGTGCCACCAGTGACAGGGAACATCAGCCCCAGCATTTT

D: TRBD2
size: NA
J: TRBJ2-1
V: TRBV5-1
length: 15
CDR3: CASSLVGTTYNEQFF
DNA: TGCGCCAGCAGCTTGGTGGGGACTACCTACAATGAGCAGTTCTTC

D: TRBD2
size: NA
J: TRBJ2-3
V: TRBV10-1
length: 14
CDR3: CASLLAASTDTQYF
DNA: TGCGCCAGCTTACTAGCGGCTAGCACAGATACGCAGTATTTT

D: TRBD2
size: few
J: TRBJ2-1
V: TRBV11-3
length: 15
CDR3: CASSLEGTRFNEQFF
DNA: TGTGCCAGCAGCTTAGAAGGGACTAGGTTTAATGAGCAGTTCTTC

D: NA
size: NA
J: TRBJ2-7
V: TRBV7-2
length: 13
CDR3: CASSDARGYEQYF
DNA: TGTGCCAGCAGTGACGCCAGGGGATACGAGCAGTACTTC

D: TRBD2
size: NA
J: TRBJ2-3
V: TRBV18
length: 15
CDR3: CASSPRTSGGDTQYF
DNA: TGTGCCAGCTCACCACGGACTAGCGGGGGCGATACGCAGTATTTT

D: TRBD1
size: NA
J: TRBJ2-5
V: TRBV5-1
length: 12
CDR3: CASSFFGTGLYF
DNA: TGCGCCAGCAGCTTTTTCGGGACAGGTCTGTACTTC

D: NA
size: NA
J: TRBJ1-5
V: TRBV13
length: 10
CDR3: CASSDQPQHF
DNA: TGTGCCAGCTCAGATCAGCCCCAGCATTTT